Presented here are 31 T cell receptor beta chains from one specimen sequenced in a study of T-cell memory formation after mild COVID-19. TCRdb redid the calling of the 5' RACE reads with MiXCR, one entry per CDR3 protein. The sample comprises a few hundred thousand distinct CDR3 sequences, around 27% of which are singletons, and about 10% rests with the top ten. Sequencing was carried out using PBMCs or a T cell subset sorted from them (not recorded which). These receptors originate from an adult woman who had mild COVID-19 (a few samples of this study predate the infection). Cell type and time point are not known.

This clonotype was seen once. The DNA of the CDR3 is TGTGCCAGCAGCCCCCCTTCTAGCGGACAAGAGACCCAGTACTTC. Protein product: CASSPPSSGQETQYF. J is TRBJ2-5 and V is TRBV11-2, with 7 bases identical to TRBD2. The CDR3 runs 15 residues. V lost 5 bases to trimming and J lost 2 bases; unmatched junction nucleotides: 8. Germline assignment: CDR1 SGHAT and CDR2 FQNNGV.

The chain uses TRBV27 and TRBJ2-7; TRBD2 aligns across 11 bases. The CDR3 loop spans 16 amino acids. V shed 5 bases, J shed 2 bases, and the junction held 8 bases outside the gene matches. The germline V gene has CDR1 MNHEY and CDR2 SMNVEV (reference sequence). The CDR3 DNA is TGTGCCAGCAGTCCTTGGGGACTAGCGGCTACCTACGAGCAGTACTTC. It encodes CASSPWGLAATYEQYF.

This chain links TRBV3-1 with TRBJ2-3; possibly TRBD1 or TRBD2 for D (6 bases each). V lost 3 bases and J lost 2, with 12 bases in between. CDR3 length: 15 residues. Germline V lookup: CDR1 LGHDT, CDR2 YNNKEL (reference sequence). Here the CDR3 reads CASSQNGGPTDTQYF. CDR3 nucleotides: TGTGCCAGCAGCCAGAATGGGGGGCCCACAGATACGCAGTATTTT.

Only a few counts were recorded for this clonotype. V and J are TRBV12-3 or TRBV12-4 and TRBJ1-1; D gene uncertain. The length of the CDR3 is 14 residues. V was shortened by 7 bases and J by 0 bases, with 12 bases between the two germline ends. CDR3 sequence reads: CASKPTGMNTEAFF. The CDR3 DNA is TGTGCCAGCAAACCGACGGGGATGAACACTGAAGCTTTCTTT.

About this clonotype itself: An end of the junction does not agree with germline; a read error may underlie this. The rearrangement joins TRBV5-1 to TRBJ1-1; D is perhaps TRBD1 (5 bases). This CDR3 has 14 residues. CDR1 and CDR2 (germline): SGHRS, YFSETQ. The CDR3: CASSLDQGYTEAFF. The CDR3 nucleotides read TGCGCCAGCAGTTTGGACCAGGGTTACACTGAAGCTTTCTTT.

In this sample, this clonotype turned up a few times. The CDR3 DNA follows: TGTGCCAGCAGCTTATTGGGACTAGCGGGGGGGCCGCTCGGTGATGAGCAGTTCTTC. Its translation: CASSLLGLAGGPLGDEQFF. The V and J genes are TRBV7-2 and TRBJ2-1; 16 bases match TRBD2. Germline V CDR1 and CDR2: SGHTA, FQGNSA. This CDR3 has 19 residues. Losses at the gene ends were 2 bases for V and 8 bases for J; bases not matched to a gene: 12.

The sample holds many counts of this clonotype. This chain joins TRBV21-1 and TRBJ2-7. TRBV21-1 is a recognized pseudogene. The CDR3 consists of 14 residues. The CDR3 DNA reads as TGTGCCAGCAGCACCCCAGGGAGACTCTACGAGCAGTACTTC. This codes for CASSTPGRLYEQYF.

This clonotype was counted a few times. This chain connects TRBV7-6 to TRBJ2-6, with 14 bases fitting TRBD2. The V gene's germline CDR1 is SGHVS and CDR2 FNYEAQ. The CDR3 totals 20 residues. The trim removed 5 bases at V and 0 bases at J, leaving 9 bases unmatched. The CDR3 DNA follows: TGTGCCAGCAGCCCAAGGACTAGCGGGAGGACCCTCTCTGGGGCCAACGTCCTGACTTTC. Its translation: CASSPRTSGRTLSGANVLTF.

This clonotype was observed a few times. This chain joins TRBV10-3 and TRBJ2-5, with a possible D match to TRBD2 (6 bases). This CDR3 contains 15 residues. V lost 2 bases and J lost 3, with 13 bases in between. Germline-derived CDR1 and CDR2 are ENHRY and SYGVKD. DNA of the CDR3: TGTGCCATCAGTGAGGAAGGAGCTAGCGAAGAGACCCAGTACTTC. The encoded protein is CAISEEGASEETQYF.

Worth noting for this clonotype: Mismatch with germline at one junction end may stem from a read error. The genes are TRBV9 and TRBJ2-7; D not resolved. Germline values: CDR1 SGDLS, CDR2 YYNGEE. This CDR3 has 13 amino acids. The CDR3 region has the DNA TGTGCCAGCAGCGTAGTGGGCGACACCAGGCTCAACTTC. Protein: CASSVVGDTRLNF.

This clonotype has more than one count but fewer than ten. The chain recombines TRBV5-6 with TRBJ2-7; TRBD2 matches at 9 bases. The CDR3 sequence is 14 residues long. Germline loops: CDR1 SGHDT, CDR2 YYEEEE. After removal of 3 bases from V and 4 bases from J, the junction contained 5 bases not matched to a gene. As DNA, the CDR3 is TGTGCCAGCAGCTGGGTGAGCGGGAGGTACGAGCAGTACTTC. Its protein is CASSWVSGRYEQYF.

The DNA for the CDR3 is TGCAGCGTTGTGGTAGCGGGGGCCGTCACAGATACGCAGTATTTT. Translating gives CSVVVAGAVTDTQYF. The rearrangement joins TRBV29-1 to TRBJ2-3; TRBD2 agrees at 9 bases. The CDR3 is 15 residues long. V lost 4 bases and J lost 2; bases outside the gene matches: 7. Per germline, CDR1 SQVTM and CDR2 ANQGSEA.

This clonotype was detected only a few times. The rearrangement uses TRBV6-5 and TRBJ2-7, with D perhaps TRBD1 (6 bases). The CDR3 is made up of 13 amino acids. CDR1 is MNHEY, CDR2 SVGAGI, per germline. V lost 6 bases and J 3 bases, leaving 12 bases between the germline ends. CDR3 region: CASRSTGRYEQYF. Written as DNA, the CDR3 is TGTGCCAGCAGATCGACAGGCCGCTACGAGCAGTACTTC.

The genes are TRBV12-3 or TRBV12-4 and TRBJ1-2, with D perhaps TRBD1 (5 bases). V was pared by 3 bases and J by 4 bases, with 27 bases between. The CDR3 contains 19 residues. The CDR3 protein is CASSLAGAAGIQVGYGYTF. The CDR3 nucleotides are TGTGCCAGCAGTTTGGCTGGGGCGGCAGGGATTCAAGTTGGCTATGGCTACACCTTC.

In this sample, this clonotype turned up a few times. V is TRBV7-9 and J is TRBJ2-3; D is undetermined. CDR3 length: 12 amino acids. V was trimmed by 5 bases and J by 6 bases, leaving 9 bases between them. Looked up from germline, CDR1 is SEHNR and CDR2 is FQNEAQ (reference sequence). CDR3 loop: CASSPHGDTQYF. The CDR3 region has the DNA TGTGCCAGCAGCCCCCACGGCGATACGCAGTATTTT.

This rearrangement joins TRBV5-5 to TRBJ1-1, with D hard to call. The CDR3 totals 16 residues. The germline V gene encodes CDR1 SGHKS and CDR2 YYEKEE (reference sequence). V shed 4 bases and J shed 4 bases, with 20 bases lying between them. CDR3 loop: CASSTTPQPSSTEAFF. DNA of the CDR3: TGTGCCAGCAGCACGACCCCACAGCCTTCCAGCACTGAAGCTTTCTTT.

The rearrangement joins TRBV4-1 to TRBJ1-1; 10 bases match TRBD1. Trimming cost V 3 bases and J 3 bases; bases outside gene matches: 7. Per the germline V gene, CDR1 is MGHRA and CDR2 is YSYEKL. The CDR3 length is 16 residues. The CDR3 loop reads CASSHPPTGGYTEAFF. In DNA form, the CDR3 reads TGCGCCAGCAGCCACCCCCCGACAGGGGGCTACACTGAAGCTTTCTTT.

The chain uses TRBV7-3 and TRBJ2-1, with D unclear. CDR3 length: 14 residues. Deletions cut 5 bases from V and 8 bases from J, with 16 bases between. CDR1 and CDR2 from the germline V gene are SGHTA and FQGTGA. This CDR3 is CASSLTTLNHEQFF. In DNA form, the CDR3 reads TGTGCCAGCAGCCTCACGACCCTGAATCATGAGCAGTTCTTC.

J is TRBJ2-2 and V is TRBV4-2; the D is unclear. The V end was cut by 4 bases, the J end by 5 bases, with 8 bases between. Per germline, CDR1 LGHNA and CDR2 YNFKEQ. This CDR3 comprises 13 residues. CDR3 residues: CASSLGETGELFF. CDR3 nucleotides: TGTGCCAGCAGCCTTGGGGAAACCGGGGAGCTGTTTTTT.

CDR3 in amino acids: CASSLATDLAGTGEQYF. As DNA, the CDR3 is TGTGCCAGCAGCTTAGCTACCGACCTAGCGGGGACCGGGGAGCAGTACTTC. The V and J genes are TRBV7-6 and TRBJ2-7; 9 bases map to TRBD2. The CDR3 loop spans 17 amino acids. CDR1 and CDR2 (germline): SGHVS, FNYEAQ. The ends lost 0 bases at V and 7 bases at J; junction bases unmatched: 13.

The table lists this clonotype with many counts. The chain recombines TRBV29-1 with TRBJ2-5; D is possibly TRBD2 (7 bases). This CDR3 has 14 residues. The V and J ends lost 0 bases and 4 bases respectively, with 12 bases between them. The germline V gene has CDR1 SQVTM and CDR2 ANQGSEA. The CDR3 protein is CSVEDQGRVETQYF. The CDR3 DNA reads TGCAGCGTTGAAGACCAGGGGAGGGTAGAGACCCAGTACTTC.

DNA of the CDR3: TGTGCCAGCAGCCTCCACAGGGGGAACACTGAAGCTTTCTTT. Amino acids: CASSLHRGNTEAFF. The V call is TRBV12-3 or TRBV12-4, the J call TRBJ1-1, with 7 bases fitting TRBD1. The CDR3 extends over 14 amino acids. Unmatched junction bases numbered 5, after V lost 6 bases and J lost 1 base.

Only one count was recorded for this clonotype. In nucleotides, the CDR3 is TGCAGTGAGAGAGTTCTAGCGGGGGGGCCGTACCAAGAGACCCAGTACTTC. Translating gives CSERVLAGGPYQETQYF. The V and J genes are TRBV20-1 and TRBJ2-5; TRBD2 agrees at 12 bases. Trimming took 7 bases from V and 0 from J; bases not matched to a gene: 12. Germline CDR1 and CDR2: DFQATT and SNEGSKA (reference sequence). This CDR3 contains 17 residues.

CDR3 region: CASSLGGLILNYGYTF. CDR3 nucleotides: TGTGCCAGCAGTTTGGGGGGCCTAATACTTAACTATGGCTACACCTTC. The chain links TRBV12-3 or TRBV12-4 to TRBJ1-2; tentative D call: TRBD1 (6 bases). The CDR3 runs to 16 residues. The ends were cut back, 3 bases at V and 1 base at J, with 15 bases in the middle.

This clonotype was counted between two and nine times. This chain connects TRBV7-9 to TRBJ1-1, with D maybe TRBD1 (5 bases). The germline V gene encodes CDR1 SEHNR and CDR2 FQNEAQ (reference sequence). The CDR3 is made up of 16 amino acids. Trimming took 0 bases from V and 5 from J, leaving 16 bases between them. In nucleotides, the CDR3 is TGTGCCAGCAGCTTAGCGCAGGCGGTGGGACGAACTGAAGCTTTCTTT. Protein product: CASSLAQAVGRTEAFF.

This clonotype occurred many times. The rearrangement uses TRBV12-3 or TRBV12-4 and TRBJ1-2; 7 nucleotides agree with TRBD1. This CDR3 region has 15 residues. With V trimmed by 6 bases and J by 6 bases, 13 bases remained unmatched. The CDR3 spells CASSPARGRGNGYTF. Written as DNA, the CDR3 is TGTGCCAGCAGCCCAGCTAGGGGGCGAGGGAATGGCTACACCTTC.

This clonotype appeared a few times. This chain uses TRBV5-1 with TRBJ2-2, with a possible D match to TRBD1 (5 bases). V lost 1 base, J lost 1 base, and 8 bases lay in between. CDR1 is SGHRS and CDR2 is YFSETQ in the germline V gene. CDR3 length equals 15 residues. CDR3 DNA sequence: TGCGCCAGCAGCTTGCGGACATTGAACACCGGGGAGCTGTTTTTT. Translated, it gives CASSLRTLNTGELFF.

This clonotype was seen ten or more times. This rearrangement joins TRBV7-2 to TRBJ2-7, with D unclear. CDR3 length: 12 residues. Between the trimmed V and J ends, which lost 1 base and 3 bases, there was a span of 4 bases. The germline V gene encodes CDR1 SGHTA and CDR2 FQGNSA. CDR3 in DNA: TGTGCCAGCAGCTTAGTAGGCTACGAGCAGTACTTC. Residues: CASSLVGYEQYF.

This clonotype was found a few times. The chain uses TRBV6-1 and TRBJ1-4, with D hard to call. Per germline, CDR1 MNHNS and CDR2 SASEGT. Trimming removed 0 bases from V and 4 bases from J, with 15 bases in between. The CDR3 sequence is 17 residues long. DNA for the CDR3: TGTGCCAGCAGTGAAGCGCTACCGTCGGGCGATAATGAAAAACTGTTTTTT. This codes for CASSEALPSGDNEKLFF.

V and J are TRBV24-1 and TRBJ2-2; 7 positions agree with TRBD1. The CDR3 runs 16 residues. V was pared by 4 bases and J by 2 bases, with 6 bases of the junction left unmatched. The V gene's germline CDR1 is KGHDR and CDR2 SFDVKD. Here the CDR3 DNA reads TGTGCCACCAGTGAGCCCGGGACAGACAACACCGGGGAGCTGTTTTTT. Its translation is CATSEPGTDNTGELFF.

The chain recombines TRBV19 with TRBJ2-7; 9 nucleotides match TRBD2. The CDR3 runs 16 residues. The V segment lost 1 base and the J segment 2 bases; nucleotides outside the gene matches: 6. Germline assignment: CDR1 LNHDA and CDR2 SQIVND (reference sequence). The DNA of the CDR3 is TGTGCCAGTAGTATAGGTAGCGGGAGTCCCCCCTACGAGCAGTACTTC. The encoded protein is CASSIGSGSPPYEQYF.